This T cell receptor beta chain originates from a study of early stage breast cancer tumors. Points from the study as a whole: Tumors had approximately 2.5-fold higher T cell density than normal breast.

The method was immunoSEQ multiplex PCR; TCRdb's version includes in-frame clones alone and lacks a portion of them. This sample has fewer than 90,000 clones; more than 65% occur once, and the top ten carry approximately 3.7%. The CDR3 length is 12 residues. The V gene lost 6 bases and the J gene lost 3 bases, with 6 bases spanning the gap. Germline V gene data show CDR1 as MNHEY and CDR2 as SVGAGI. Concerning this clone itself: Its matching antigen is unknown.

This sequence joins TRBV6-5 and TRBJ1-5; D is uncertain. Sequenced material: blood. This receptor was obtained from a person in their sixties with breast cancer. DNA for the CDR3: TGTGCCAGCAGCAGTCACAATCAGCCCCAGCATTTT. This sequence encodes CASSSHNQPQHF.